The 2 T cell receptor beta chains below were found in one sample sequenced in a study of blood T cell repertoires in COVID-19. The method was immunoSEQ multiplex PCR; TCRdb's version includes in-frame clones alone and lacks a portion of them. This table has 150,000 to 200,000 clones, roughly 87% appearing once. The sample comprised PBMCs or T cells enriched from blood (not recorded which). Every receptor here comes from a woman between 50 and 59 years old who had recovered from COVID-19.

The CDR3 loop is CASSQDRAQETQYF. The CDR3 DNA follows: TGTGCCAGCAGTCAGGACAGGGCCCAAGAGACCCAGTACTTC. The chain couples TRBV6-5 to TRBJ2-5, with 8 positions matching TRBD1. The CDR3 has 14 residues. Looked up from germline, CDR1 is MNHEY and CDR2 is SVGAGI. The ends lost 5 bases at V and 1 base at J; junction bases unmatched: 3.

The chain carries TRBV5-1 and TRBJ2-2; D unclear. The CDR3 is 14 amino acids. V was pared by 0 bases and J by 7 bases, with 10 bases between. In germline, CDR1 is SGHRS, CDR2 YFSETQ. Here the CDR3 reads CASSLDSPRGELFF. CDR3 in DNA: TGCGCCAGCAGCTTGGACTCCCCCCGCGGGGAGCTGTTTTTT.